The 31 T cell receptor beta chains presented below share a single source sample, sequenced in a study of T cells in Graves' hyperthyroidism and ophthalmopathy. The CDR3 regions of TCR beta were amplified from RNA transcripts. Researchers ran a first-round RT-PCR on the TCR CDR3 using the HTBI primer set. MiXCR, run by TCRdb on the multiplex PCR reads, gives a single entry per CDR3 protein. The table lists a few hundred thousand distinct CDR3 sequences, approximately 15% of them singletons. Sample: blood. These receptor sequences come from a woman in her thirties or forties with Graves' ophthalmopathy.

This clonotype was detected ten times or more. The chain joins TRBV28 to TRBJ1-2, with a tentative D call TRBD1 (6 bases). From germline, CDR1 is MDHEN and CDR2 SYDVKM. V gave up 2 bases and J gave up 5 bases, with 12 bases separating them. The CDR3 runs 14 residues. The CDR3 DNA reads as TGTGCCAGCAGTTTAGGGGGACACGTATATGGCTACACCTTC. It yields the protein CASSLGGHVYGYTF.

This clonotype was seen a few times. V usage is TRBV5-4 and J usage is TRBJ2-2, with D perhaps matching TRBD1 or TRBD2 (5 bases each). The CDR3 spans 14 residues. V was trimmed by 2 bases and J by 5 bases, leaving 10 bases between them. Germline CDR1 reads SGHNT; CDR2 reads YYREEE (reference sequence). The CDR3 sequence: CASSFGARTGELFF. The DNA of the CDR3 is TGTGCCAGCAGCTTCGGGGCGAGGACCGGGGAGCTGTTTTTT.

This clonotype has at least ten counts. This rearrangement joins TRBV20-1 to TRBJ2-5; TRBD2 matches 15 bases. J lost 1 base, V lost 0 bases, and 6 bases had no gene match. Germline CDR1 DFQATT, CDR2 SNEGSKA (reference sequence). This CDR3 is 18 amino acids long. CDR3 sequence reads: CSARDTGLAGGLQETQYF. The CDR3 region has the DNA TGCAGTGCTAGAGATACGGGACTAGCGGGGGGACTCCAAGAGACCCAGTACTTC.

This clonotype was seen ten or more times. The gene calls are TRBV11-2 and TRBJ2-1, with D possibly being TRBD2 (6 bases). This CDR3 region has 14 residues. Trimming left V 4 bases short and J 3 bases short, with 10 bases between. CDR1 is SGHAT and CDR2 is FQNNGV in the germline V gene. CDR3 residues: CASSSTSLYNEQFF. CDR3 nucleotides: TGTGCCAGCAGCTCGACTAGTCTCTACAATGAGCAGTTCTTC.

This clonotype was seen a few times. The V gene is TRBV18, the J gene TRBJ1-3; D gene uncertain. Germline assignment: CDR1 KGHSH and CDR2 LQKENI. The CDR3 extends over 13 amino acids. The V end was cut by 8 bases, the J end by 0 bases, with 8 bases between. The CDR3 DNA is TGTGCCAGCGCTGAAATCTCTGGAAACACCATATATTTT. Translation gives CASAEISGNTIYF.

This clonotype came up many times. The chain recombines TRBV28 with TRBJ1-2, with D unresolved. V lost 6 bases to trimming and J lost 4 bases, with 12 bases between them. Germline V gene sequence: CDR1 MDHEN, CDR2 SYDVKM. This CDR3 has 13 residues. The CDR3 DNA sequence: TGTGCCAGCAGCGAGCGTGTGGGCTATGGCTACACCTTC. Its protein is CASSERVGYGYTF.

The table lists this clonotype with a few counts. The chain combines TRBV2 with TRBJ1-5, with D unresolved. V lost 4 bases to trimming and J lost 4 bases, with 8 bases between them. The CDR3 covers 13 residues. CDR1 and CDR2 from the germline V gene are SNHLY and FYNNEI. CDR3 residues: CASSGGRNQPQHF. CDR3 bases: TGTGCCAGCAGTGGTGGACGGAATCAGCCCCAGCATTTT.

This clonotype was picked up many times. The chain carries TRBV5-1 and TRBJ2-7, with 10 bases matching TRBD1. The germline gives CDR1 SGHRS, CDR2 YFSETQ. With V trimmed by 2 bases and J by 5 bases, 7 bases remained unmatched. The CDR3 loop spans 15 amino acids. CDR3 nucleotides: TGCGCCAGCAGCTTTAATCCGGGACAGGGGAACGAGCAGTACTTC. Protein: CASSFNPGQGNEQYF.

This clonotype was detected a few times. CDR3 sequence: CSARPTTSGDSDTQYF. CDR3 in DNA: TGCAGTGCTAGACCAACGACTAGCGGGGATTCAGATACGCAGTATTTT. This chain links TRBV20-1 with TRBJ2-3; 11 nucleotides match TRBD2. CDR1 is DFQATT and CDR2 is SNEGSKA in the germline V gene (reference sequence). The ends lost 2 bases at V and 4 bases at J; junction bases unmatched: 8. CDR3 size: 16 residues.

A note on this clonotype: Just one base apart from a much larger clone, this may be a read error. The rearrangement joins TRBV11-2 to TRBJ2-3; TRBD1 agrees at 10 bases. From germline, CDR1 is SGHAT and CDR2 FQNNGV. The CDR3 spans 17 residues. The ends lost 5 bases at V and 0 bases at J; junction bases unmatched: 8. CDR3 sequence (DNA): TGTGCCAGCAGCGCATGGACAGGGGGGGGGAGCACAGATACGCAGTATTTT. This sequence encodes CASSAWTGGGSTDTQYF. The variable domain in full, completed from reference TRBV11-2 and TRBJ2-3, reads EAGVAQSPRYKIIEKRQSVAFWCNPISGHATLYWYQQILGQGPKLLIQFQNNGVVDDSQLPKDRFSAERLKGVDSTLKIQPAKLEDSAVYLCASSAWTGGGSTDTQYFGPGTRLTVL.

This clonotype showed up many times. CDR3 sequence (DNA): TGTGCCAGCAGCTCACGACTCGAGGGGAGGTACAATGAGCAGTTCTTC. Its translation: CASSSRLEGRYNEQFF. The chain has TRBV3-1 and TRBJ2-1, with D tentatively TRBD2 (6 bases). CDR3 size: 16 residues. The germline gives CDR1 LGHDT, CDR2 YNNKEL (reference sequence). Trimming shortened V by 5 bases and J by 4 bases, and 18 bases separated the two germline ends.

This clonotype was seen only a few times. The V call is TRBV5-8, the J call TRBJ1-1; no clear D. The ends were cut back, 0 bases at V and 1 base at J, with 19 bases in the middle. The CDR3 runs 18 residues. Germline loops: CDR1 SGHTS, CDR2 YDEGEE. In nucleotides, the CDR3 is TGTGCCAGCAGCTTGGACTTAGGCAGCAGCCTTAAGAACACTGAAGCTTTCTTT. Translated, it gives CASSLDLGSSLKNTEAFF.

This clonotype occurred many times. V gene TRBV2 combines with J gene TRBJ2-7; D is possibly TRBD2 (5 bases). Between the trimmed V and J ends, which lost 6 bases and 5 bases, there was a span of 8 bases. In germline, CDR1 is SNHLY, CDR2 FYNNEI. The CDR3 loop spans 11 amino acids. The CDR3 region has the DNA TGTGCCAGCAGATCCGGGGACGAGCAGTACTTC. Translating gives CASRSGDEQYF.

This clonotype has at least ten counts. CDR3 DNA sequence: TGTGCCAGCAGTCAGCGGGCCTCAGGGAACACTGAAGCTTTCTTT. Its translation: CASSQRASGNTEAFF. The chain is built from TRBV2 and TRBJ1-1; D unresolved. Trimming took 5 bases from V and 1 from J, leaving 14 bases between them. CDR1 and CDR2 (germline): SNHLY, FYNNEI. The CDR3 has 15 amino acids.

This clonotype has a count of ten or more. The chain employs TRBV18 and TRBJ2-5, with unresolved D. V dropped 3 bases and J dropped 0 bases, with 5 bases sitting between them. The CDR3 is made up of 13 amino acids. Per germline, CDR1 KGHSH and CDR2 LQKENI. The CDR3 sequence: CASSPLNQETQYF. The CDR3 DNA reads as TGTGCCAGCTCACCCTTGAACCAAGAGACCCAGTACTTC.

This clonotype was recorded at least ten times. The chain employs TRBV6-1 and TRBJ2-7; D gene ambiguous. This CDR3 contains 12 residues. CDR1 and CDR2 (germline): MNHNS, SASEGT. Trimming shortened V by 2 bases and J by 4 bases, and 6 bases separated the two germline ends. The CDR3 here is CASSESGYEQYF. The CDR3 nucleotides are TGTGCCAGCAGTGAATCCGGGTACGAGCAGTACTTC.

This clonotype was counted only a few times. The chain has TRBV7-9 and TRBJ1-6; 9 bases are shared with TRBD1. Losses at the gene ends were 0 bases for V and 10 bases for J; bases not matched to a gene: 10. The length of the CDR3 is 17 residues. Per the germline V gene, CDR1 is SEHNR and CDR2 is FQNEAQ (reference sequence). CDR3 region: CASSLADGQGLRSPLHF. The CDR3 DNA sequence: TGTGCCAGCAGCTTAGCGGATGGACAGGGGTTGAGGTCACCCCTCCACTTT.

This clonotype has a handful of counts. In DNA, the CDR3 is TGTGCCAGCTCACCATCAGGACTAGCGGGCCCAGATACGCAGTATTTT. Translating gives CASSPSGLAGPDTQYF. The chain recombines TRBV18 with TRBJ2-3; 11 nucleotides line up with TRBD2. CDR3 length equals 16 residues. Germline lookup yields CDR1 KGHSH and CDR2 LQKENI. V shed 2 bases and J 4 bases; nucleotides not matched to a gene: 5.

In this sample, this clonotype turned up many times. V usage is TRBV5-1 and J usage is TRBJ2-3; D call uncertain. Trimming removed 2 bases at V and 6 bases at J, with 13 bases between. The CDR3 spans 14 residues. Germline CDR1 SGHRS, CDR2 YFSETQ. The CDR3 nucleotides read TGCGCCAGCAGCTTACACCAACCTGGGGATACGCAGTATTTT. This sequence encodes CASSLHQPGDTQYF.

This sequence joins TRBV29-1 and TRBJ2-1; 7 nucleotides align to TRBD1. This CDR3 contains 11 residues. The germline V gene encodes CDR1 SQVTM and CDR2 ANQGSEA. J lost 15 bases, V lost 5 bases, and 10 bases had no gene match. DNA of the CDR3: TGCAGCGTTTTTAACCGGGACAGTTGGTTCTTC. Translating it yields CSVFNRDSWFF.

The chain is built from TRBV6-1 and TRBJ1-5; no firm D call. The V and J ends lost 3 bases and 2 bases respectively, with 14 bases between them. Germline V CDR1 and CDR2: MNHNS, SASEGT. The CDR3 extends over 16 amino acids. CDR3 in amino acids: CASSDGREGGNQPQHF. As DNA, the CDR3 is TGTGCCAGCAGTGACGGTAGGGAGGGTGGCAATCAGCCCCAGCATTTT.

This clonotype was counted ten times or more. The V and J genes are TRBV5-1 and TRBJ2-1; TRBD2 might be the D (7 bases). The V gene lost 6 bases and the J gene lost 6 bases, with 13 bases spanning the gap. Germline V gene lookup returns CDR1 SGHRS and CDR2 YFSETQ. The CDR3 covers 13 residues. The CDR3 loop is CASMLGGANEQFF. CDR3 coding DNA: TGCGCCAGCATGCTAGGGGGGGCCAATGAGCAGTTCTTC.

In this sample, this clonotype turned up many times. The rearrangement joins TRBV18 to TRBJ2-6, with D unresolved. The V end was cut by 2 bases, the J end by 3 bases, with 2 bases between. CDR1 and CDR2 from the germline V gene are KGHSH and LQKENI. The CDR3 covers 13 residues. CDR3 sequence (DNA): TGTGCCAGCTCACCAGATGGGGCCAACGTCCTGACTTTC. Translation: CASSPDGANVLTF.

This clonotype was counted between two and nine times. The CDR3 loop is CSARILAGNNEQFF. CDR3 nucleotides: TGCAGTGCTAGAATACTAGCGGGGAACAATGAGCAGTTCTTC. The chain carries TRBV20-1 and TRBJ2-1, with 10 bases aligning to TRBD2. Trimming cost V 2 bases and J 5 bases; bases outside gene matches: 3. The V gene's germline CDR1 is DFQATT and CDR2 SNEGSKA (reference sequence). CDR3 length equals 14 residues.

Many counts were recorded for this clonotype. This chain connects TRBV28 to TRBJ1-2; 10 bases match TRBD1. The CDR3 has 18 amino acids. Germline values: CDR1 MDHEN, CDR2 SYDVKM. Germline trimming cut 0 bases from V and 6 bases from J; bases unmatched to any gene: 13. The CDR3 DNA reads TGTGCCAGCAGTTTATGGGGCGGGACAGGGGTTCCCTTTCATGGCTACACCTTC. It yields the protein CASSLWGGTGVPFHGYTF.

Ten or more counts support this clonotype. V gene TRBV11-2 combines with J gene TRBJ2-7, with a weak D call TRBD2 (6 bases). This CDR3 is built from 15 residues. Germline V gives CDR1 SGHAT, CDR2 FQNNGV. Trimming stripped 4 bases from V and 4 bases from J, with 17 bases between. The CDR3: CASSWDHRTMYEQYF. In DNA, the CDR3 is TGTGCCAGCAGCTGGGATCACCGGACTATGTACGAGCAGTACTTC.

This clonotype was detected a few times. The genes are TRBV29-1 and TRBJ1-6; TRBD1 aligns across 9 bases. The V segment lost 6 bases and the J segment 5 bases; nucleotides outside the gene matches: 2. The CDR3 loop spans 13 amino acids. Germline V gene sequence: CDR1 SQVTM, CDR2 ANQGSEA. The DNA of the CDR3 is TGCAGCGTACGACAGGGGGATAATTCACCCCTCCACTTT. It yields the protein CSVRQGDNSPLHF.

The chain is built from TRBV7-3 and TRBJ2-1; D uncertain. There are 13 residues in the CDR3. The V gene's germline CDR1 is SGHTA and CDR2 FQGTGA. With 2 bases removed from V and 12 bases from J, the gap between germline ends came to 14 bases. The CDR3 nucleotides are TGTGCCAGCAGCTTATCCCCAGTCGACGGGCAGTTCTTC. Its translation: CASSLSPVDGQFF.

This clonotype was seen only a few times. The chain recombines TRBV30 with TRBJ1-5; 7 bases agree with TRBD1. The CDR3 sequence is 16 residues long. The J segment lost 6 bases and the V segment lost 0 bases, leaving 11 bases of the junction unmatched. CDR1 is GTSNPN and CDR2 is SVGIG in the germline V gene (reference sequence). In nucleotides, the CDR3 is TGTGCCTGGAGTGTACCTGAGGGGGCCTTAGGTCAGCCCCAGCATTTT. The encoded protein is CAWSVPEGALGQPQHF.

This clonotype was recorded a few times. CDR3 nucleotide sequence: TGCGCCAGCAGCTTGGGATTCTATGGCTACACCTTC. It translates to CASSLGFYGYTF. The chain joins TRBV5-1 to TRBJ1-2; the D is unclear. CDR3 size: 12 residues. V lost 0 bases, J lost 4 bases, and 4 bases lay in between. Germline CDR1 is SGHRS and CDR2 is YFSETQ.

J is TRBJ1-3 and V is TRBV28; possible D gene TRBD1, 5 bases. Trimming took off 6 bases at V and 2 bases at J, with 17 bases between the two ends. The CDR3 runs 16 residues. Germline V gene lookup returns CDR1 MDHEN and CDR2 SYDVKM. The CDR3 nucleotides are TGTGCCAGCAGCTCGGCTGGGGGTCCGGCTGGAAACACCATATATTTT. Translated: CASSSAGGPAGNTIYF.